This TCR beta chain was captured in a study of cytomegalovirus exposure and HLA in healthy donors (dated by TCRdb to about 2017). About the study as a whole: In an earlier analysis of under 750 of the donors, 276 Gb of sequence data and 90 million to 120 million unique TCR beta sequences from about 179 million T cells were reported. Roughly 290 gigabases of sequencing data and around 90 million unique TCR sequences made up an early release that covered several hundred HLA-typed donors. Among the roughly 400 genotyped donors, around 79% belonged to the genetic ancestry cluster associated with self-reported Caucasian donors. The study was designed to test whether signatures of past pathogen exposure could be identified by cataloging public T cell receptors. The study profiled the T cell repertoires of hundreds of subjects by immunosequencing and related them to cytomegalovirus serostatus. A separate validation cohort of 100 to 150 different subjects was used in addition to the approximately 610-subject first cohort. To predict cytomegalovirus infection status, the study combined high-throughput TCR immunosequencing, statistical association of individual TCRs with disease status, and machine learning. In a later analysis, previously published TCR beta repertoires from more than 500 donors were re-analyzed and high-resolution HLA genotyping was added so that TCR occurrence patterns could be studied. In the later analysis, no new phenotypic data were used to find candidate immune exposures; instead, reliance was placed on TCR beta sequences and their occurrence across donors. In an earlier analysis of 550 to 700 of the donors, high-throughput TCR beta sequencing was used to judge whether each TCR beta V gene segment behaved as functional or pseudogenic. Alongside the repertoire data, information on donor age, sex, ethnicity and CMV serostatus was compiled. Genome-wide SNP genotypes for about three fifths of the 666 donors were used in a later genetic analysis, which treated that subset as a discovery cohort. Every repertoire in the discovery cohort had been generated on one and the same sequencing platform. HLA typing included class I and class II loci at four-digit resolution. The number of typed donors differed by locus: roughly 620-640 for A, B, C, DRB1 and DQB1; 500 to 550 for DQA1; over 600 for DPA1; and about 470 for DPB1. Roughly five DR-DQ haplotypes were handled as single units for association and clustering, since linkage in the cohort was strong. Among 398 genotyped donors of the cohort, an average of around 240,000 unique TCR beta nucleotide sequences were sequenced per donor, around a sixth of them non-productive. Study-level results and caveats: Some IMGT-functional V segments, including TRBV6-2 and TRBV6-3, could not be told apart with the 87-base-pair reads, so those segments were excluded. For the cohort, immune exposure information was limited to CMV serostatus. A cluster of highly shared sequence variants was judged likely to be a technical artifact of the sequencing pipeline. In vitro tests confirmed that a few of the cytomegalovirus-associated TCR beta chains recognize cytomegalovirus antigens. In a later analysis, 15,000 to 20,000 TCR beta sequences were associated with specific HLA alleles at a false discovery rate of 0.05. A later analysis reported that several top co-occurrence clusters appeared linked to parvovirus B19, influenza, CMV and Epstein-Barr virus. The study listed 150 to 200 TCR beta chains as associated with cytomegalovirus. Across donors, most TCR sequences were observed very rarely, whereas some public TCRs were present in many individuals. In a later analysis, most CMV-associated TCR beta chains were found to appear HLA-restricted, with HLA associations seemingly driven largely by CMV exposure. The classifier was reported to diagnose cytomegalovirus status with high specificity and sensitivity in both the original cohort and the validation cohort. Because HLA typing was unavailable for some donors at each locus, only the typed subset was used in association tests. A later analysis found that TCR association rates varied across HLA loci, with DRB1 alleles showing the most associated TCRs and HLA-C alleles the fewest. Because counts were too low, seventeen rarely observed V segments, including chromosome 9 orphons, were left out of the earlier analysis of 500 to 750 of the donors. In a later analysis, HLA-associated TCR beta chains were found to be more clonally expanded and to have lower generation probabilities than equally common non-associated chains. The presence/absence analyses assumed that sequencing depth was roughly uniform across donors, and that assumption may not be true. Correlated functional status among segregating V segments might be attributable to linkage disequilibrium, but an unknown experimental factor could not be ruled out. A further reported finding was that TCR beta sequences accurately predicted the HLA-A and HLA-B alleles for most subjects in the first cohort. According to the authors, the approach could potentially be generalized to other disease states and immunological phenotypes. Only TCR beta chains were sequenced in this cohort, and the absence of alpha or paired-chain data limited detectable features. Broadly in line with IMGT annotations, most TCR beta V segments showed up in productive rearrangements about 90% or about 30% of the time in an earlier analysis of under 700 of the donors. According to a later genetic analysis, donors in an Asian-associated ancestry cluster had fewer N-insertions in productive TCRs than the approximately 670-donor mean. Assigning TCR associations to individual alleles was difficult when HLA alleles, especially DR and DQ, strongly co-occurred. A later genetic analysis associated a missense DCLRE1C variant with V-gene and J-gene trimming of TCR beta chains, and an independent cohort replicated the association.

The cohort consisted of more than 650 healthy bone marrow donors. At the time of sampling, all cohort members were nominally healthy, though unrecorded immune exposures were likely present. The donor tested CMV seronegative, placing the donor among the 350 or so seronegative members of the cohort. Each donor provided a peripheral blood sample, and peripheral blood mononuclear cells were used for TCR beta sequencing. The Qiagen DNeasy Blood Extraction Kit was used to extract genomic DNA from the blood cell samples. Based on the germline V gene, the CDR1 and CDR2 sequences are SGHNT and YENEEA. The CDR3 covers 14 residues, taking in both the cysteine and the phenylalanine. The DNA shown is the 42-base CDR3, in frame from base 1. V sheds 0 bases and J sheds 2 bases, leaving 7 bases between their ends. Remarks on this clone: Its antigen remains undetermined. The sample holds no much larger clone one base away, and base qualities are not on file.

Libraries were made using the immunoSEQ multiplex PCR assay. A mixture of 60 forward primers for TCR Vbeta segments and 13 reverse primers for TCR Jbeta segments was used in the multiplex PCR. A multiplex PCR assay on genomic DNA amplified the CDR3 region of rearranged TCR beta genes. The amplified TCR beta libraries were sequenced on the Illumina HiSeq System as 87-base-pair reads. In the paper's pipeline: Across the 600 to 700 repertoires, a later analysis counted roughly 77 million unique TCR beta chains, 8.5 million to 12 million of which were shared by at least two donors. Raw reads were error-corrected and collapsed into unique sequences by a nearest-neighbor algorithm in which closely related sequences were merged to remove PCR and sequencing errors. Alignment of CDR3 sequences to IMGT reference sequences was used to assign V, D and J gene segments. For a sequence to be retained, a match of at least six nucleotides was required to both a V gene segment and a J gene segment. A rearrangement counted as productive if the CDR3 had no stop codons and remained in frame with V and J, and every other rearrangement counted as non-productive. Following IMGT convention, CDR3 was defined as the stretch from the second conserved V-encoded cysteine to the conserved J-encoded phenylalanine. The earlier analysis of some 550 of the donors excluded any sequence lacking an unambiguous match to a single V gene segment. An earlier analysis of several hundred of the donors classified V segments as functional when productive rearrangements were above 56.7% and as segregating when the standard deviation between donors was above 5%. A statistical classification framework was built to diagnose cytomegalovirus status from the catalog of TCR beta chain sequences. In a later analysis, TCR nucleotide sequences were compared against IMGT/GENE-DB human TR gene sequences so that V and J genes could be assigned. The TCRdist pipeline was used in a later analysis to assign CDR3 sequences and most-parsimonious VDJ recombination scenarios. In a later analysis, each TCR beta chain was defined by its CDR3 amino acid sequence together with its V-gene family, and reads without a unique V-gene family were excluded. A later analysis removed 550 to 700 highly shared, low-generation-probability nucleotide sequences to deal with suspected cross-contamination and a sequencing artifact. In a later analysis, a clonal expansion index for each public chain was calculated from normalized within-repertoire ranks of inferred template counts. A later analysis computed generation probabilities with a VDJ recombination model fitted to out-of-frame rearrangements, and checked the results against IGoR. In a later analysis, TCR-TCR, TCR-HLA and TCR-CMV co-occurrence was scored with hypergeometric tests, and a repertoire-size bias correction was applied to TCR pairs. To estimate false discovery rates, a later analysis permuted the HLA or CMV assignments 20 times. In a later analysis, co-occurring TCRs were grouped with DBSCAN, and TCRdist sequence similarity was added when clustering was performed within HLA-allele-positive subsets. Repertoires with fewer than 30,000 or more than 120,000 public chains, plus five repertoires with anomalous nucleotide sharing, were excluded from co-occurrence clustering. In its TCRdb copy, this immuneACCESS table keeps in-frame sequences only and misses some clones. Where compared with another copy, unresolved V genes explain less than half of these, and the others have no known cause. The DNA gave D and trimming, while V, J and clone size come from that table. In all, the sample holds about 160,000 clones, and around 73% of those were seen once. The leading ten clones occupy about 1.5% of the sample.

The chain joins TRBV11-3 to TRBJ2-5, with no confident D gene call. The specimen was PBMCs. The clonotype originates from a male donor in good health and CMV-seronegative. The DNA sequence is given as TGTGCCAGCAGCTTAGACCCGACTCAAGAGACCCAGTACTTC. It translates to CASSLDPTQETQYF.